This TCR beta chain was documented in a study of blood T cell repertoires in COVID-19. On the study more broadly: Some COVID-19 samples were acute and others convalescent; all came from the United States, Italy and Spain. Sources were T cells, B-cell-depleted T cells, or PBMCs; the material itself was cDNA or gDNA.

Authors' processing steps: Amplification with reference gene primers provided the estimates of nucleated cell counts. This table comes from immunoSEQ multiplex PCR, and its TCRdb copy is limited to in-frame clones, with some not included. For V, J and clone size, that table is used; D and trimming come from the DNA. The sample holds 200,000 to 250,000 clones, 85% to 90% seen once. V was pared by 5 bases and J by 5 bases, with 18 bases between. CDR3 size: 15 residues. Germline CDR1 is LNHDA and CDR2 is SQIVND (reference sequence). This clonotype was obtained from a man aged 18 to 29 with active or convalescent COVID-19. The specimen sequenced was peripheral blood. The genes are TRBV19 and TRBJ2-5; TRBD2 is a possible D gene (6 bases). CDR3 DNA: TGTGCCAGTAGTCCCCCCGCTAGCGTAGGGGAGACCCAGTACTTC. Its translation: CASSPPASVGETQYF.